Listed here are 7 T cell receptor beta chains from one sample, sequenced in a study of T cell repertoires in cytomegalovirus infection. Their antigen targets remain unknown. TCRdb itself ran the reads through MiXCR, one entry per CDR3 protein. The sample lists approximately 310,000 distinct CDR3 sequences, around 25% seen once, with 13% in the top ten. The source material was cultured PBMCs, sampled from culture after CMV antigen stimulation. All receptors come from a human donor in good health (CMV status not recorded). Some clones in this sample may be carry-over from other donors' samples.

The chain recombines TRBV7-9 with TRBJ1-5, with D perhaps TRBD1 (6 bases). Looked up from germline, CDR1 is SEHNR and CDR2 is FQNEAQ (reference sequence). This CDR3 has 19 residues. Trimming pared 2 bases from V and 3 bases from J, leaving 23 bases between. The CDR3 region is CASSLPGHSQGNHNQPQHF. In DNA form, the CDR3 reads TGTGCCAGCAGCTTACCCGGTCATTCACAGGGCAACCACAATCAGCCCCAGCATTTT.

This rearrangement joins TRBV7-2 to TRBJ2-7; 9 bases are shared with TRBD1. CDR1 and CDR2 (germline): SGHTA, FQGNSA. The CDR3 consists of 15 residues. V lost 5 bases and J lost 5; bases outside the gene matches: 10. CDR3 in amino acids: CASSPQPGQGHEQYF. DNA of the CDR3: TGTGCCAGCAGCCCTCAGCCGGGACAGGGCCACGAGCAGTACTTC. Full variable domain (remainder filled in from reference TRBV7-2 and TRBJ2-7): GAGVSQSPSNKVTEKGKDVELRCDPISGHTALYWYRQSLGQGLEFLIYFQGNSAPDKSGLPSDRFSAERTGGSVSTLTIQRTQQEDSAVYLCASSPQPGQGHEQYFGPGTRLTVT.

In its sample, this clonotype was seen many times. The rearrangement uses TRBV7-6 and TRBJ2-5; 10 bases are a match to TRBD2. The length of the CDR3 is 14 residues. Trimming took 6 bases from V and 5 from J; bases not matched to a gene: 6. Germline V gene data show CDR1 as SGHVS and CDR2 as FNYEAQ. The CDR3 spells CASSHLAGEETQYF. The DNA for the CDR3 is TGTGCCAGCAGTCACCTAGCGGGAGAGGAGACCCAGTACTTC.

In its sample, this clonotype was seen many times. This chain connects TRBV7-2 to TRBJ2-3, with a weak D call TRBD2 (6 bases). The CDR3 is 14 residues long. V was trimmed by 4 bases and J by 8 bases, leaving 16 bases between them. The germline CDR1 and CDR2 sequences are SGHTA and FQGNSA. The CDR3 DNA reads TGTGCCAGCAGCTCCCGGGACTGGGCCGTTACGCAGTATTTT. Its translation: CASSSRDWAVTQYF.

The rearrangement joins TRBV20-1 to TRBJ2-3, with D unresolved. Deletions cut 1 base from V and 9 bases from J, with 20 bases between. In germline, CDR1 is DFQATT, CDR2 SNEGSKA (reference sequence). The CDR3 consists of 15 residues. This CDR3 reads CSARARRSMVGTQYF. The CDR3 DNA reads TGCAGTGCTAGAGCTCGACGAAGTATGGTGGGGACGCAGTATTTT.

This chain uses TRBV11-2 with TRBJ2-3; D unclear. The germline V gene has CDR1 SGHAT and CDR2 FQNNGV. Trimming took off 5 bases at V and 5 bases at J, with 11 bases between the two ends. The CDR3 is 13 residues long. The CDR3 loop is CASSGYGRDTQYF. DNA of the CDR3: TGTGCCAGCAGCGGTTACGGAAGAGATACGCAGTATTTT.

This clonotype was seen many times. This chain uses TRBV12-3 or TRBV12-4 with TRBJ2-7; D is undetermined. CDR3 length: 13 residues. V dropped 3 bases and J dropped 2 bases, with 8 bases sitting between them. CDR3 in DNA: TGTGCCAGCAGTTTCCACGGCACCTACGAGCAGTACGTC. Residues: CASSFHGTYEQYV.